The 17 T cell receptor beta chains listed next were all sequenced from one sample in a study of shared clonotypes between healthy human individuals. The naive CD8 population came from CD45RO-negative cells selected for CCR7, without terminally differentiated effector memory CD45RA+ cells. Sequenced by immunoSEQ multiplex PCR; TCRdb stores in-frame clones only, minus some. The sample contains hundreds of thousands of clones, approximately 95% of which appear only once. The sample was naive CD8+ T cells sorted from blood. The receptors stem from a woman aged 30 to 39 in good health.

The chain joins TRBV7-8 to TRBJ1-5, with TRBD1 matching 9 bases. This CDR3 contains 14 residues. In germline, CDR1 is SGHVS, CDR2 FQNEAQ. With 4 bases clipped from V and 5 bases from J, the junction kept 3 bases outside the gene matches. In nucleotides, the CDR3 is TGTGCCAGCAGCTCCTGGACAGGGGATCAGCCCCAGCATTTT. Encoded protein: CASSSWTGDQPQHF.

The rearrangement joins TRBV13 to TRBJ2-7, with D perhaps matching TRBD2 (6 bases). This CDR3 spans 17 amino acids. The V end lost 5 bases, the J end lost 2 bases, and 22 bases lay between the germline ends. Germline V gene data show CDR1 as PRHDT and CDR2 as FYEKMQ (reference sequence). The CDR3 DNA sequence: TGTGCCAGCAGCCCGCCACCCCGGTGGGAGGCACCCTACGAGCAGTACTTC. Translation gives CASSPPPRWEAPYEQYF.

The rearrangement links TRBV7-6 to TRBJ2-5; a weak D match, TRBD2 (6 bases). The CDR3 length is 14 residues. Trimming shortened V by 3 bases and J by 2 bases, and 10 bases separated the two germline ends. Germline CDR1 is SGHVS and CDR2 is FNYEAQ. The CDR3 is CASSFTGTQETQYF. CDR3 DNA: TGTGCCAGCAGCTTTACCGGGACTCAAGAGACCCAGTACTTC.

V is TRBV28 and J is TRBJ2-7, with D possibly being TRBD2 (6 bases). The germline V gene encodes CDR1 MDHEN and CDR2 SYDVKM. The CDR3 is 15 residues long. The germline V and J ends were trimmed by 4 bases and 2 bases, with 15 bases remaining between them. The CDR3 loop reads CASSSQRAVTYEQYF. The CDR3 bases are TGTGCCAGCAGTTCACAGCGGGCGGTCACCTACGAGCAGTACTTC.

This chain connects TRBV28 to TRBJ1-1, with D tentatively TRBD1 (6 bases). The CDR3 contains 13 residues. From germline, CDR1 is MDHEN and CDR2 SYDVKM. The V end was cut by 8 bases, the J end by 0 bases, with 10 bases between. Here the CDR3 reads CASGQIMNTEAFF. CDR3 coding DNA: TGTGCCAGCGGACAGATTATGAACACTGAAGCTTTCTTT.

Worth noting for this clone: The same CDR3 arises from other DNA sequences in this sample as well. The chain combines TRBV27 with TRBJ2-5; a possible D gene is TRBD2 (5 bases). From germline, CDR1 is MNHEY and CDR2 SMNVEV (reference sequence). V lost 2 bases and J lost 4, with 5 bases in between. The CDR3 sequence is 12 residues long. CDR3 amino acids: CASSLAGETQYF. The CDR3 DNA reads as TGTGCCAGCAGTTTAGCGGGAGAGACCCAGTACTTC.

This clone has only a few counts. The rearrangement links TRBV30 to TRBJ1-3; D is uncertain. The germline V gene encodes CDR1 GTSNPN and CDR2 SVGIG (reference sequence). V was clipped by 6 bases and J by 0 bases, with 12 bases between them. The CDR3 contains 14 residues. The CDR3: CACGGIISGNTIYF. In nucleotides, the CDR3 is TGTGCCTGTGGCGGGATAATCTCTGGAAACACCATATATTTT.

This rearrangement joins TRBV9 to TRBJ1-1; the match to TRBD1 covers 7 bases. The CDR3 is 15 amino acids. The J segment lost 5 bases and the V segment lost 1 base, leaving 8 bases of the junction unmatched. CDR1 SGDLS and CDR2 YYNGEE come from the germline V gene. CDR3: CASSVSTGSGTEAFF. DNA for the CDR3: TGTGCCAGCAGCGTATCGACAGGGTCGGGTACTGAAGCTTTCTTT. The full variable domain, with the rest looked up from reference TRBV9 and TRBJ1-1, is DSGVTQTPKHLITATGQRVTLRCSPRSGDLSVYWYQQSLDQGLQFLIQYYNGEERAKGNILERFSAQQFPDLHSELNLSSLELGDSALYFCASSVSTGSGTEAFFGQGTRLTVV.

The chain employs TRBV6-5 and TRBJ2-1; D gene uncertain. The V end was cut by 0 bases, the J end by 3 bases, with 6 bases between. The CDR3 sequence is 14 residues long. Germline assignment: CDR1 MNHEY and CDR2 SVGAGI. Here the CDR3 reads CASSYSLDYNEQFF. CDR3 nucleotides: TGTGCCAGCAGTTACTCCCTTGACTACAATGAGCAGTTCTTC.

The V gene is TRBV9, the J gene TRBJ2-5, with 13 bases that match TRBD2. The V segment lost 3 bases and the J segment 5 bases; nucleotides outside the gene matches: 4. The CDR3 has 15 residues. Germline CDR1 SGDLS, CDR2 YYNGEE. CDR3 residues: CASSGTSGSMETQYF. The CDR3 DNA is TGTGCCAGCAGCGGGACTAGCGGGAGTATGGAGACCCAGTACTTC.

CDR3 loop: CASSWGTGQGNTIYF. The CDR3, as DNA: TGTGCCAGCAGCTGGGGAACGGGACAGGGCAACACCATATATTTT. V is TRBV13 and J is TRBJ1-3, with 9 nucleotides matching TRBD1. V lost 4 bases and J lost 7; bases outside the gene matches: 8. The CDR3 runs to 15 residues. Germline CDR1 PRHDT, CDR2 FYEKMQ (reference sequence).

Comment on this clone: This specimen includes other DNA sequences encoding the same CDR3. The chain joins TRBV7-9 to TRBJ2-7; D remains ambiguous. V was pared by 3 bases and J by 2 bases, with 8 bases between. This CDR3 contains 13 residues. Germline V gene lookup returns CDR1 SEHNR and CDR2 FQNEAQ (reference sequence). CDR3 DNA sequence: TGTGCCAGCAGCTTGGTAGGAACCTACGAGCAGTACTTC. This encodes CASSLVGTYEQYF. Drawing the rest from reference TRBV7-9 and TRBJ2-7, the complete variable domain is DTGVSQNPRHKITKRGQNVTFRCDPISEHNRLYWYRQTLGQGPEFLTYFQNEAQLEKSRLLSDRFSAERPKGSFSTLEIQRTEQGDSAMYLCASSLVGTYEQYFGPGTRLTVT.

The chain employs TRBV25-1 and TRBJ2-5; TRBD2 aligns across 7 bases. The last part of the DNA fits TRBJ2-7 better; the J call may be wrong. CDR3 size: 13 residues. Germline assignment: CDR1 MGHDK and CDR2 SYGVNS. In DNA, the CDR3 is TGTGCCAGCAGTGGGGGACTATCCAGCGAGCAGTACTTC. It yields the protein CASSGGLSSEQYF.

V is TRBV19 and J is TRBJ2-1, with D possibly matching TRBD2 (5 bases). The CDR3 has 13 amino acids. Germline-derived CDR1 and CDR2 are LNHDA and SQIVND (reference sequence). The V end lost 7 bases, the J end lost 3 bases, and 10 bases lay between the germline ends. In DNA form, the CDR3 reads TGTGCCAGTACGCGGACTGACTACAATGAGCAGTTCTTC. Translation: CASTRTDYNEQFF.

The chain links TRBV9 to TRBJ1-5; the match to TRBD1 covers 8 bases. Germline V gene data show CDR1 as SGDLS and CDR2 as YYNGEE. The V segment lost 3 bases and the J segment 5 bases; nucleotides outside the gene matches: 7. This CDR3 has 15 amino acids. CDR3 sequence: CASSGQGASDQPQHF. The CDR3 DNA is TGTGCCAGCAGCGGCCAGGGGGCGTCGGATCAGCCCCAGCATTTT. Complete variable domain (other parts from reference TRBV9 and TRBJ1-5): DSGVTQTPKHLITATGQRVTLRCSPRSGDLSVYWYQQSLDQGLQFLIQYYNGEERAKGNILERFSAQQFPDLHSELNLSSLELGDSALYFCASSGQGASDQPQHFGDGTRLSIL.

V is TRBV27 and J is TRBJ2-7; 10 bases map to TRBD1. V lost 6 bases, J lost 4 bases, and 15 bases stayed unmatched. Germline V lookup: CDR1 MNHEY, CDR2 SMNVEV (reference sequence). CDR3 length equals 17 residues. CDR3 in amino acids: CASRPGQGIPPKYEQYF. The CDR3 bases are TGTGCCAGCAGGCCGGGACAGGGGATCCCACCGAAATACGAGCAGTACTTC.

The chain is built from TRBV28 and TRBJ2-3, with D perhaps matching TRBD2 (5 bases). In germline, CDR1 is MDHEN, CDR2 SYDVKM. V was shortened by 5 bases and J by 0 bases, with 21 bases between the two germline ends. The CDR3 is 18 residues long. For the CDR3, the DNA is TGTGCCAGCAGTCCCCCCTTTGGCGGGCCCCCTAGCACAGATACGCAGTATTTT. It translates to CASSPPFGGPPSTDTQYF.